This TCR beta chain was identified during a study of shared T cell receptors in the human thymus. The CDR3 length is 18 residues. The germline V gene encodes CDR1 SGHRS and CDR2 YFSETQ. J was trimmed by 6 bases and V by 3 bases; bases with no gene match: 15. Data came from immunoSEQ multiplex PCR; TCRdb stores just in-frame clones and leaves some out. The sample has some 760,000 clones, 80% to 90% seen once. The same data also contributed to another study, on human thymus T cells. That source reports: Donor material was obtained from healthy Finnish infants undergoing corrective surgery for congenital heart defects. Thymus tissue for the work was resected from patients undergoing corrective heart surgery. Seemingly biased V and J gene usage marked thymic and blood repertoires. There were highly overlapping thymic repertoires among unrelated individuals, as related research reported.

The specimen was thymocytes. The sequence came from a girl in the first two years of life with a congenital heart defect. The genes are TRBV5-1 and TRBJ2-1, with 10 bases matching TRBD1. The CDR3 sequence: CASSSKEIRDRGPNEQFF. In nucleotides, the CDR3 is TGCGCCAGCAGCTCTAAAGAGATCCGGGACAGGGGACCCAATGAGCAGTTCTTC.